What follows are 24 T cell receptor beta chains derived from one specimen sequenced in a study of vaccination and CD4 T cells after COVID-19. Treatment here: 10-day PBMC culture with coronavirus spike peptide pools or control peptides (ViraFEST assay). Their target antigens are unknown. Cultured CD4+ T-cell DNA underwent Oncomine TCR Beta short-read sequencing. A single record per CDR3 protein comes from TCRdb applying MiXCR to the PCR reads. The sample lists some 16,000 distinct CDR3 sequences, less than 45% occurring once. The sequences come from CD4+ T cells from blood, cultured in vitro, collected before SARS-CoV-2 vaccination. These receptors were collected from a human donor who received a COVID-19 vaccine.

This clonotype was counted between two and nine times. The chain carries TRBV24-1 and TRBJ1-1; no clear D gene. The germline V and J ends were trimmed by 4 bases and 1 base, with 12 bases remaining between them. The CDR3 consists of 15 residues. Per the germline V gene, CDR1 is KGHDR and CDR2 is SFDVKD. The CDR3 here is CATSENTLENTEAFF. Written as DNA, the CDR3 is TGTGCCACCAGTGAAAACACCCTAGAGAACACTGAAGCTTTCTTT.

This clonotype was seen a few times. The genes are TRBV15 and TRBJ2-7; 8 bases are a match to TRBD1. CDR1 and CDR2 from the germline V gene are LNHNV and YYDKDF (reference sequence). This CDR3 is 16 amino acids long. Losses at the gene ends were 0 bases for V and 0 bases for J; bases not matched to a gene: 4. The CDR3 is CATSRDPGGRSYEQYF. CDR3 sequence (DNA): TGTGCCACCAGCAGAGATCCAGGGGGCCGCTCCTACGAGCAGTACTTC.

The J gene is TRBJ2-1, the V gene TRBV27; D remains ambiguous. This CDR3 has 17 amino acids. The V gene lost 4 bases and the J gene lost 1 base, with 17 bases spanning the gap. Germline V gene lookup returns CDR1 MNHEY and CDR2 SMNVEV (reference sequence). The CDR3 region has the DNA TGTGCCAGCAGTTATACGGAGTTGGGCCTATCCTACAATGAGCAGTTCTTC. This sequence encodes CASSYTELGLSYNEQFF.

V and J are TRBV12-3 or TRBV12-4 and TRBJ2-3, with D perhaps matching TRBD2 (6 bases). The CDR3 contains 14 residues. Trimming shortened V by 6 bases and J by 2 bases, and 12 bases separated the two germline ends. The CDR3 bases are TGTGCCAGCAGCCGGGACTTTAACACAGATACGCAGTATTTT. Protein sequence: CASSRDFNTDTQYF.

The chain carries TRBV6-4 and TRBJ2-3; TRBD2 matches at 10 bases. Germline V CDR1 and CDR2: MRHNA, SNTAGT. The V gene end was trimmed by 3 bases and the J gene end by 4 bases; junction bases not matched to a gene: 1. The CDR3 has 14 residues. The CDR3 spells CASSEGLASDTQYF. The CDR3 nucleotides are TGTGCCAGCAGTGAGGGACTAGCGTCAGATACGCAGTATTTT.

The V gene is TRBV30, the J gene TRBJ2-7, with 9 bases that match TRBD2. CDR1 is GTSNPN and CDR2 is SVGIG in the germline V gene (reference sequence). The CDR3 totals 16 residues. V was clipped by 0 bases and J by 4 bases; unmatched bases: 10. This CDR3 is CAWSVLGGGGRYEQYF. The CDR3 nucleotides read TGTGCCTGGAGTGTACTGGGCGGGGGGGGTCGGTACGAGCAGTACTTC.

The chain recombines TRBV20-1 with TRBJ2-3, with TRBD2 matching over 7 bases. V trimming: 2 bases; J trimming: 2 bases; junction bases outside the gene matches: 7. CDR1 is DFQATT and CDR2 is SNEGSKA in the germline V gene (reference sequence). The CDR3 runs 15 residues. The CDR3 is CSARFGAGTTDTQYF. The CDR3 coding sequence is TGCAGTGCTAGATTCGGAGCGGGGACCACAGATACGCAGTATTTT.

The CDR3 nucleotides are TGTGCCACCAGCAGAGATAAAGGGTCGGATGGCTACACCTTC. Translating it yields CATSRDKGSDGYTF. The rearrangement uses TRBV15 and TRBJ1-2; unclear D gene. This CDR3 contains 14 residues. Trimming shortened V by 0 bases and J by 6 bases, and 11 bases separated the two germline ends. Germline-derived CDR1 and CDR2 are LNHNV and YYDKDF (reference sequence).

This clonotype was seen a handful of times. The chain carries TRBV7-9 and TRBJ1-1; TRBD1 matches 12 bases. This CDR3 contains 16 residues. V dropped 3 bases and J dropped 2; count of bases not matched to a gene: 4. Germline V lookup: CDR1 SEHNR, CDR2 FQNEAQ (reference sequence). The CDR3, as DNA: TGTGCCAGCAGCTTGGGGACAGGGGGCAAAAACACTGAAGCTTTCTTT. Translating gives CASSLGTGGKNTEAFF.

This clonotype was seen a handful of times. V is TRBV20-1 and J is TRBJ1-3, with a tentative D call TRBD1 (6 bases). This CDR3 contains 13 residues. Between the trimmed V and J ends, which lost 8 bases and 2 bases, there was a span of 13 bases. CDR1 is DFQATT and CDR2 is SNEGSKA in the germline V gene (reference sequence). The CDR3 region has the DNA TGCAGTCTCACAGGGAGGGCTGGAAACACCATATATTTT. It specifies CSLTGRAGNTIYF.

This chain links TRBV20-1 with TRBJ2-1, with 10 positions matching TRBD1. The germline gives CDR1 DFQATT, CDR2 SNEGSKA (reference sequence). CDR3 length: 13 amino acids. Trimming took 5 bases from V and 8 from J; bases not matched to a gene: 6. The CDR3 DNA follows: TGCAGTGCTGCGACAGGGGGCATCGATGAGCAGTTCTTC. It codes for CSAATGGIDEQFF.

The CDR3 DNA reads TGTGCCAGCAGCTTCGGGACAGGGGATCTCTACGAGCAGTACTTC. This encodes CASSFGTGDLYEQYF. The chain joins TRBV7-2 to TRBJ2-7, with 10 bases lining up with TRBD1. V gave up 3 bases and J gave up 3 bases; unmatched junction bases: 5. The CDR3 extends over 15 amino acids. Germline V lookup: CDR1 SGHTA, CDR2 FQGNSA.

The V and J genes are TRBV7-6 and TRBJ1-1; D gene uncertain. V was trimmed by 1 base and J by 0 bases, leaving 15 bases between them. There are 17 residues in the CDR3. CDR1 is SGHVS and CDR2 is FNYEAQ in the germline V gene. In DNA, the CDR3 is TGTGCCAGCAGCTTAGGACATTCCAACACGGTGAACACTGAAGCTTTCTTT. It codes for CASSLGHSNTVNTEAFF. The full variable domain, in which reference TRBV7-6 and TRBJ1-1 provide the parts outside the CDR3, is GAGVSQSPRYKVTKRGQDVALRCDPISGHVSLYWYRQALGQGPEFLTYFNYEAQQDKSGLPNDRFSAERPEGSISTLTIQRTEQRDSAMYRCASSLGHSNTVNTEAFFGQGTRLTVV.

The table lists this clonotype with a few counts. The chain recombines TRBV24-1 with TRBJ2-5; weak D call: TRBD1 (6 bases). V gave up 5 bases and J gave up 4 bases, with 13 bases separating them. Germline CDR1 KGHDR, CDR2 SFDVKD. This CDR3 is 14 amino acids long. CDR3 DNA: TGTGCCACCAGTGGCCCGTCCAGGGGAGAGACCCAGTACTTC. Residues: CATSGPSRGETQYF.

This clonotype is medium-sized by share. The gene calls are TRBV21-1 and TRBJ2-7; TRBD1, as called in the table, went unchecked against the DNA. TRBV21-1 is tagged as a pseudogene. This CDR3 spans 15 amino acids. The CDR3 region has the DNA TGTGCCAGCAGCGCCCGTCCTTCCCTGAGGAACGAGCAGTACTTC. Its translation: CASSARPSLRNEQYF.

V and J are TRBV11-2 and TRBJ1-5; the D is unclear. Per the germline V gene, CDR1 is SGHAT and CDR2 is FQNNGV. V was pared by 2 bases and J by 2 bases, with 13 bases between. The CDR3 contains 16 residues. The CDR3 region has the DNA TGTGCCAGCAGCTTACTGTCCAGAGCGTGCAATCAGCCCCAGCATTTT. This codes for CASSLLSRACNQPQHF. The complete variable domain, with remaining parts taken from reference TRBV11-2 and TRBJ1-5, reads EAGVAQSPRYKIIEKRQSVAFWCNPISGHATLYWYQQILGQGPKLLIQFQNNGVVDDSQLPKDRFSAERLKGVDSTLKIQPAKLEDSAVYLCASSLLSRACNQPQHFGDGTRLSIL.

This clonotype was observed once. The gene calls are TRBV19 and TRBJ1-5; 7 positions agree with TRBD1. The junction had 6 bases not matched to a gene; V was cut back by 7 bases and J by 0 bases. Germline V CDR1 and CDR2: LNHDA, SQIVND (reference sequence). The CDR3 has 15 amino acids. CDR3: CASKTGFNSNQPQHF. The CDR3 coding sequence is TGTGCCAGTAAGACAGGGTTTAATAGCAATCAGCCCCAGCATTTT. Looking up the rest from reference TRBV19 and TRBJ1-5 gives the full variable domain: DGGITQSPKYLFRKEGQNVTLSCEQNLNHDAMYWYRQDPGQGLRLIYYSQIVNDFQKGDIAEGYSVSREKKESFPLTVTSAQKNPTAFYLCASKTGFNSNQPQHFGDGTRLSIL.

This chain joins TRBV27 and TRBJ2-2; 8 nucleotides agree with TRBD1. The CDR3 spans 19 residues. J lost 1 base, V lost 4 bases, and 14 bases had no gene match. Germline V gene lookup returns CDR1 MNHEY and CDR2 SMNVEV (reference sequence). The CDR3 here is CASSSHRPSGQGNTGELFF. CDR3 DNA: TGTGCCAGCAGTTCACACCGCCCCTCCGGACAGGGGAACACCGGGGAGCTGTTTTTT.

This clonotype was detected a few times. The genes are TRBV7-2 and TRBJ2-1; TRBD1 agrees at 10 bases. The J call is doubtful: the DNA matches TRBJ2-7 better. Germline V gene lookup returns CDR1 SGHTA and CDR2 FQGNSA. CDR3 length: 13 residues. The CDR3 sequence is CASSRQGAGEQYF. The CDR3 region has the DNA TGTGCCAGCTCCCGACAGGGGGCGGGGGAGCAGTACTTC.

This clonotype appeared a few times. The chain is built from TRBV19 and TRBJ2-1; tentative D call: TRBD2 (6 bases). The length of the CDR3 is 16 residues. Trimming removed 5 bases from V and 0 bases from J, with 14 bases in between. Per the germline V gene, CDR1 is LNHDA and CDR2 is SQIVND (reference sequence). The CDR3 is CASSPSYGGSYNEQFF. The CDR3 DNA sequence: TGTGCCAGTAGTCCCTCTTACGGGGGCTCCTACAATGAGCAGTTCTTC.

This clonotype occurred a few times. The V call is TRBV20-1, the J call TRBJ2-2; D unresolved. There are 13 residues in the CDR3. Germline CDR1 reads DFQATT; CDR2 reads SNEGSKA (reference sequence). Trimming took off 3 bases at V and 4 bases at J, with 9 bases between the two ends. CDR3 nucleotide sequence: TGCAGTGCTAGGAACAGCAGCACCGGGGAGCTGTTTTTT. Its translation is CSARNSSTGELFF.

The chain links TRBV20-1 to TRBJ1-1, with a weak D call TRBD1 (5 bases). V lost 3 bases to trimming and J lost 0 bases, with 8 bases between them. Germline assignment: CDR1 DFQATT and CDR2 SNEGSKA (reference sequence). The CDR3 has 13 amino acids. The CDR3 loop is CSASGQLNTEAFF. CDR3 coding DNA: TGCAGTGCTAGCGGACAATTGAACACTGAAGCTTTCTTT.

In this sample, this clonotype turned up a few times. The rearrangement links TRBV6-1 to TRBJ2-4; TRBD2 is a possible D gene (6 bases). Trimming left V 6 bases short and J 3 bases short, with 12 bases between. The CDR3 spans 14 residues. The germline gives CDR1 MNHNS, CDR2 SASEGT. The CDR3 protein is CASSGRRDKNIQYF. The CDR3 bases are TGTGCCAGCAGCGGCCGGAGGGACAAAAACATTCAGTACTTC.

There are a few counts of this clonotype. This sequence joins TRBV6-5 and TRBJ1-2, with TRBD1 matching over 7 bases. The V and J ends lost 0 bases and 8 bases, in that order; junction bases with no gene match: 6. The germline gives CDR1 MNHEY, CDR2 SVGAGI. The CDR3 has 14 amino acids. CDR3 sequence: CASSYSGAGGGYTF. The CDR3 DNA reads as TGTGCCAGCAGTTACTCTGGGGCAGGGGGAGGCTACACCTTC.